These 5 T cell receptor beta chains came from one sample sequenced in a study of blood T cell repertoires in COVID-19. TCRdb's copy holds only in-frame clones and misses some; the assay was immunoSEQ multiplex PCR. Counted here are roughly 160,000 clones, around 84% occurring once; the ten biggest clones make up 0.8% to 1.2%. Sequences were obtained from peripheral blood. These receptors all stem from a man aged 40-49 years with acute or convalescent COVID-19.

The chain recombines TRBV18 with TRBJ1-1, with TRBD1 matching 11 bases. Per germline, CDR1 KGHSH and CDR2 LQKENI. The CDR3 has 16 amino acids. V shed 3 bases and J 2 bases; nucleotides not matched to a gene: 5. The CDR3, as DNA: TGTGCCAGCTCACCCGGGACAGGGGGGAAAAACACTGAAGCTTTCTTT. Its protein product is CASSPGTGGKNTEAFF.

This clone was observed many times. The J gene is TRBJ1-2, the V gene TRBV30, with a tentative D call TRBD1 (5 bases). The CDR3 covers 14 residues. The germline V gene has CDR1 GTSNPN and CDR2 SVGIG (reference sequence). V was pared by 3 bases and J by 0 bases, with 11 bases between. The CDR3 region is CAWSVGLTNYGYTF. In DNA form, the CDR3 reads TGTGCCTGGAGCGTGGGACTGACTAACTATGGCTACACCTTC.

V gene TRBV9 combines with J gene TRBJ1-2; D is unclear. This CDR3 region has 15 residues. Germline V gene data show CDR1 as SGDLS and CDR2 as YYNGEE. V was trimmed by 0 bases and J by 2 bases, leaving 11 bases between them. CDR3: CASSVDPGLNYGYTF. CDR3 sequence (DNA): TGTGCCAGCAGCGTAGACCCGGGGTTAAACTATGGCTACACCTTC.

This clone was counted once. This chain uses TRBV13 with TRBJ2-2, with unresolved D. Germline V CDR1 and CDR2: PRHDT, FYEKMQ (reference sequence). The CDR3 is made up of 15 amino acids. Trimming shortened V by 1 base and J by 3 bases, and 9 bases separated the two germline ends. The DNA for the CDR3 is TGTGCCAGCAGCTTAGCGCCGGGTGACACCGGGGAGCTGTTTTTT. This sequence encodes CASSLAPGDTGELFF. Full variable domain (outside the CDR3, taken from reference TRBV13 and TRBJ2-2): AAGVIQSPRHLIKEKRETATLKCYPIPRHDTVYWYQQGPGQDPQFLISFYEKMQSDKGSIPDRFSAQQFSDYHSELNMSSLELGDSALYFCASSLAPGDTGELFFGEGSRLTVL.

The chain has TRBV7-9 and TRBJ2-2, with 9 positions matching TRBD2. CDR3 length: 19 residues. Losses at the gene ends were 2 bases for V and 1 base for J; bases not matched to a gene: 11. Per the germline V gene, CDR1 is SEHNR and CDR2 is FQNEAQ (reference sequence). The chain's CDR3 is CASSLKGARGGENTGELFF. CDR3 nucleotide sequence: TGTGCCAGCAGCTTAAAAGGAGCTCGCGGGGGGGAGAACACCGGGGAGCTGTTTTTT.